The 2 T cell receptor beta chains in this list originate from one sample, sequenced in a study of early T cells in non-severe SARS-CoV-2 infection. Using its own MiXCR run on the 5' RACE reads, TCRdb lists one record per CDR3 protein. The sample lists 98,000 or so distinct CDR3 sequences, more than 9.5% occurring once. Sequencing was carried out using whole blood. All receptors come from an adult who was a healthcare worker with PCR-confirmed SARS-CoV-2 infection or an uninfected control (not recorded which).

The rearrangement uses TRBV12-3 or TRBV12-4 and TRBJ1-1; tentative D call: TRBD1 (5 bases). The CDR3 extends over 14 amino acids. Deletions cut 3 bases from V and 1 base from J, with 9 bases between. The CDR3 bases are TGTGCCAGCAGTTTGCGGGGGAGGAACACTGAAGCTTTCTTT. Translation gives CASSLRGRNTEAFF.

This clonotype has just a few counts. V gene TRBV11-3 combines with J gene TRBJ2-3; D is perhaps TRBD1 or TRBD2 (5 bases each). The germline V gene has CDR1 SGHNT and CDR2 YENEEA. The CDR3 covers 15 residues. The V end was cut by 0 bases, the J end by 2 bases, with 9 bases between. The CDR3 spells CASSLERGVTDTQYF. CDR3 bases: TGTGCCAGCAGCTTAGAAAGGGGAGTCACAGATACGCAGTATTTT.